Sequencing of this T cell receptor (beta chain) was carried out in a study of siplizumab effects on memory and regulatory T cells. Study findings and constraints: Sequences below about 10^-5 frequency were poorly captured, limiting mapping of alloreactive clones.

Produced via immunoSEQ multiplex PCR; TCRdb's table is partial and in-frame only. This sample yields some 120,000 clones, of which 90% to 95% are seen a single time; under 2% belongs to the top ten. Notes on this clone: Its specificity is not known.

V was pared by 0 bases and J by 5 bases, with 2 bases between. Germline V gene sequence: CDR1 SGHDT, CDR2 YYEEEE. This CDR3 has 11 amino acids. Sequences were obtained from non-Treg CD4+ T cells sorted from blood. The chain uses TRBV5-6 and TRBJ1-1; unclear D gene. This clonotype was sampled from a human donor in good health. The CDR3 spells CASSLGTEAFF. CDR3 coding DNA: TGTGCCAGCAGCTTGGGGACTGAAGCTTTCTTT.